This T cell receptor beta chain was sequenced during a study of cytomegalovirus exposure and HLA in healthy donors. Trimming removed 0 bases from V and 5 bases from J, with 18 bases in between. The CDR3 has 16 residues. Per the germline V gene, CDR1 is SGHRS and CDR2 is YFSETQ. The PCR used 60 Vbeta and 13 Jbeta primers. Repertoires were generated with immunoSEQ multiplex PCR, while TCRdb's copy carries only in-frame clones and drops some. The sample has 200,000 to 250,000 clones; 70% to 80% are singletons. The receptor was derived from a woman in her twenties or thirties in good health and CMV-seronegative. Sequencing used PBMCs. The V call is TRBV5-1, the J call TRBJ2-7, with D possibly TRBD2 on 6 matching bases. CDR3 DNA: TGCGCCAGCAGCTTGGGGTCCGGTAACAGGAGGGACGAGCAGTACTTC. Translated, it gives CASSLGSGNRRDEQYF.